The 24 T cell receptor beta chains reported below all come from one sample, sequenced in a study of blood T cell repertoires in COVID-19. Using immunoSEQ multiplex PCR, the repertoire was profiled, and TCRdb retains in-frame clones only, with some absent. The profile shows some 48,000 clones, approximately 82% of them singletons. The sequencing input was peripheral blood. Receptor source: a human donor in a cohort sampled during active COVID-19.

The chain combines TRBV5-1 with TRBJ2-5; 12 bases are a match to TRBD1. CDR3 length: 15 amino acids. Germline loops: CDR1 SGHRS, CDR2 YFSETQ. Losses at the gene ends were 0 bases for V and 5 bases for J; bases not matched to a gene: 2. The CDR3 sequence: CASSLGDRGRETQYF. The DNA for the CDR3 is TGCGCCAGCAGCTTGGGGGACAGGGGGCGGGAGACCCAGTACTTC.

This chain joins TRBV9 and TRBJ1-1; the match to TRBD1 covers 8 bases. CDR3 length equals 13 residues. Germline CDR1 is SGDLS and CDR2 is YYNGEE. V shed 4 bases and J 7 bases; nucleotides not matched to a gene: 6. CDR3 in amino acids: CASSLGQEIEAFF. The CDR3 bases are TGTGCCAGCAGCCTGGGACAGGAAATTGAAGCTTTCTTT.

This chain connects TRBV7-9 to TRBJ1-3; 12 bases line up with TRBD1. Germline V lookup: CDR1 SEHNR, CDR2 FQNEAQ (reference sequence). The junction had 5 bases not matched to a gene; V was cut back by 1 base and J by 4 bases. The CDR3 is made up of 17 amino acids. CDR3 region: CASSLGGTGGFGNTIYF. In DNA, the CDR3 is TGTGCCAGCAGCTTAGGGGGGACAGGGGGCTTCGGAAACACCATATATTTT.

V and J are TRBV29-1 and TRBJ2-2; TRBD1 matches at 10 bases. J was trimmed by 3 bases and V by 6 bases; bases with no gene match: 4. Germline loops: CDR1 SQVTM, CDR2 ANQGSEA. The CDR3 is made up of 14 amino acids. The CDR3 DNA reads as TGCAGCGTCACCGGGACAGGGGACACCGGGGAGCTGTTTTTT. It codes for CSVTGTGDTGELFF.

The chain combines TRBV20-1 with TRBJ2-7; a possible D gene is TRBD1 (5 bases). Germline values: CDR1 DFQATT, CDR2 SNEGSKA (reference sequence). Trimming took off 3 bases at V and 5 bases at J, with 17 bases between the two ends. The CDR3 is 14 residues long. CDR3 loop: CSASHRAGRDEQYF. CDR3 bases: TGCAGTGCTAGTCATCGGGCAGGGCGAGACGAGCAGTACTTC.

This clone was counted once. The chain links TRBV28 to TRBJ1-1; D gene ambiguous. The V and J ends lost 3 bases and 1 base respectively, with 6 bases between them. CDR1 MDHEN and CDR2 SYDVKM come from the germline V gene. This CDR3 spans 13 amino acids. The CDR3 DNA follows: TGTGCCAGCAGTTTCACCGGGAACACTGAAGCTTTCTTT. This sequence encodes CASSFTGNTEAFF.

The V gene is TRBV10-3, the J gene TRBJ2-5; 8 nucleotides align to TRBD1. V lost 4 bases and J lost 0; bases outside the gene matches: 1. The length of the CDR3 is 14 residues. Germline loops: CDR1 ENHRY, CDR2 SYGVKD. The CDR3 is CAISGQGNQETQYF. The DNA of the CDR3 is TGTGCCATCAGTGGACAGGGGAACCAAGAGACCCAGTACTTC.

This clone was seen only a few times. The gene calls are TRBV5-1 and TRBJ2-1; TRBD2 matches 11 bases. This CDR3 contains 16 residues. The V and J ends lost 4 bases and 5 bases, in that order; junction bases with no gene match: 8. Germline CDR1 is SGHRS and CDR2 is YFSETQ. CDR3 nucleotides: TGCGCCAGCAGCGGCCCGACTAGCGGGAAAAACAATGAGCAGTTCTTC. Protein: CASSGPTSGKNNEQFF.

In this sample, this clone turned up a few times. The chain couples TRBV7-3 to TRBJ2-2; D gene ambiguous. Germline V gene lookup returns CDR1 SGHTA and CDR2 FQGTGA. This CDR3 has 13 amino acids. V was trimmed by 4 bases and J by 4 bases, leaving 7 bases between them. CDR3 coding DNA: TGTGCCAGCAGCTCACAGAGCACCGGGGAGCTGTTTTTT. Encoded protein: CASSSQSTGELFF.

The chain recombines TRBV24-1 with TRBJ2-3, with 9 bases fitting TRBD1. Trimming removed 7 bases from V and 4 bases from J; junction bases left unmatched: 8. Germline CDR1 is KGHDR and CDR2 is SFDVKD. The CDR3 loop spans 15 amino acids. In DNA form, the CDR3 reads TGTGCCACCAGCCAGGGACAGGGTAGAGCAGATACGCAGTATTTT. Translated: CATSQGQGRADTQYF.

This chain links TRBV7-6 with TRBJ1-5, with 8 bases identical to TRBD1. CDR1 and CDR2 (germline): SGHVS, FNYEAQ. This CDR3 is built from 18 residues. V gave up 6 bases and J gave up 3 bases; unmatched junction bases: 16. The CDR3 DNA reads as TGTGCCAGCAGTTCTGAAGCCAGGACAGGGCTTTCCAATCAGCCCCAGCATTTT. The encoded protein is CASSSEARTGLSNQPQHF.

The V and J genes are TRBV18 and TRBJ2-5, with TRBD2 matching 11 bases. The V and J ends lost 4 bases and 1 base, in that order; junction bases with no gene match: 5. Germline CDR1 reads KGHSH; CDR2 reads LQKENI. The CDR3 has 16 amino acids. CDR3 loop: CASSHTGTSGQETQYF. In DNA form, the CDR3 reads TGTGCCAGCTCACATACCGGGACTAGCGGCCAAGAGACCCAGTACTTC.

CDR3 nucleotides: TGTGCCAGCAGCTCGGGACAGCTTTCCTACGAGCAGTACTTC. Translating it yields CASSSGQLSYEQYF. The rearrangement uses TRBV11-3 and TRBJ2-7; 7 bases are shared with TRBD1. The CDR3 is 14 residues long. Germline lookup yields CDR1 SGHNT and CDR2 YENEEA. V dropped 4 bases and J dropped 1; count of bases not matched to a gene: 4.

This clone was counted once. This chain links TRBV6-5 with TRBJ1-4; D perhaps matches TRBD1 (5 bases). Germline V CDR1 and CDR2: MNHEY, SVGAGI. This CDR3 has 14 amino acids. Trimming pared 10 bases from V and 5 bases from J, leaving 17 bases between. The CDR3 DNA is TGTGCCACCAATAGGGGACTGATGAATGAAAAACTGTTTTTT. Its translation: CATNRGLMNEKLFF.

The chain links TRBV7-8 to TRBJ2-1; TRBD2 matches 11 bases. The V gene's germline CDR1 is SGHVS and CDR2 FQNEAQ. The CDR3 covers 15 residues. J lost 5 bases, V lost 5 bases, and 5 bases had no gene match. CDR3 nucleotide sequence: TGTGCCAGCAGCCCTCTAGCGGGAGGACACAATGAGCAGTTCTTC. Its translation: CASSPLAGGHNEQFF.

The chain's CDR3 is CASSLLWTGGTNFYEQYF. In DNA, the CDR3 is TGTGCCAGCAGCTTACTTTGGACAGGGGGCACTAATTTCTACGAGCAGTACTTC. The rearrangement links TRBV7-2 to TRBJ2-7, with 11 bases matching TRBD1. Germline CDR1 reads SGHTA; CDR2 reads FQGNSA. Trimming at V came to 2 bases and at J to 3 bases, leaving 12 bases not matched to a gene. The CDR3 runs to 18 residues.

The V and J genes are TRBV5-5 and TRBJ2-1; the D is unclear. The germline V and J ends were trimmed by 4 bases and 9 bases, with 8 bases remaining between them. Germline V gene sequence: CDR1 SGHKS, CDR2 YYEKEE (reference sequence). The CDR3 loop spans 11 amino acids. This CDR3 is CASSKAGEQFF. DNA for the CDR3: TGTGCCAGCAGCAAAGCAGGTGAGCAGTTCTTC.

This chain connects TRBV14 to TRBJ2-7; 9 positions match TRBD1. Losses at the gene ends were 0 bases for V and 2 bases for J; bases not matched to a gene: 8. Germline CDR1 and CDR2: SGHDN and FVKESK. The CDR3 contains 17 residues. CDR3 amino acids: CASSQEQPGTGTYEQYF. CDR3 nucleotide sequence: TGTGCCAGCAGCCAAGAGCAGCCCGGGACAGGGACCTACGAGCAGTACTTC.

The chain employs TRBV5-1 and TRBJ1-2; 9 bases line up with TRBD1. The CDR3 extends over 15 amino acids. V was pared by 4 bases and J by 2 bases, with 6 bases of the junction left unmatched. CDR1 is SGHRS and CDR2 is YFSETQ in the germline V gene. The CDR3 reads CASSRTGERNYGYTF. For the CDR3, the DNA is TGCGCCAGCAGCCGGACAGGGGAGAGGAACTATGGCTACACCTTC.

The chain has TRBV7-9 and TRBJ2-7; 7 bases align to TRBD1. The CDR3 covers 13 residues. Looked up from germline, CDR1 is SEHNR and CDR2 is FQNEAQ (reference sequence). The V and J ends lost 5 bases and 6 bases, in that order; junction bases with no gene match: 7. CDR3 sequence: CASSPPGGGEQYF. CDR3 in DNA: TGTGCCAGCAGCCCGCCAGGGGGTGGCGAGCAGTACTTC.

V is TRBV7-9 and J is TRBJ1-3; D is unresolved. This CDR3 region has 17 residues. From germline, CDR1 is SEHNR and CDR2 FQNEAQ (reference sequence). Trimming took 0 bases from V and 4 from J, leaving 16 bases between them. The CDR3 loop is CASSLAPGATLGNTIYF. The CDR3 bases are TGTGCCAGCAGCTTAGCCCCCGGAGCTACCCTGGGAAACACCATATATTTT.

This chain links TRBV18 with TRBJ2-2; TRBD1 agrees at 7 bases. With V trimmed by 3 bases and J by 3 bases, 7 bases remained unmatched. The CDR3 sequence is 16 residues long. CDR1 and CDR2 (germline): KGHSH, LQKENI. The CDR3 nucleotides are TGTGCCAGCTCACCCCTCGGACAGGCGGACACCGGGGAGCTGTTTTTT. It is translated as CASSPLGQADTGELFF.

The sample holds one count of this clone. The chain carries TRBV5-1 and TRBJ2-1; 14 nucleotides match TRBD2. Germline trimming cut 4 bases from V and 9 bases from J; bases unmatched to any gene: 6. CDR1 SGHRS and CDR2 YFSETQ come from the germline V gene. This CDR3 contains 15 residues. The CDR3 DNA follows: TGCGCCAGCAGCATAGGACTAGCGGGAGGTGCTGAGCAGTTCTTC. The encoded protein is CASSIGLAGGAEQFF.

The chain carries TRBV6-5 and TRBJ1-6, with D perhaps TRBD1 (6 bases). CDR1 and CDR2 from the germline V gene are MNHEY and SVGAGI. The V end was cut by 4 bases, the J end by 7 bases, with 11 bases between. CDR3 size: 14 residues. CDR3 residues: CASSFTGSNSPLHF. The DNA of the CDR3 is TGTGCCAGCAGTTTTACAGGGAGCAATTCACCCCTCCACTTT.